This T cell receptor (beta chain) was profiled in a study of PD-L1 blockade in urothelial cancer. Study-level information: Starting in the mid-2010s, patients were given atezolizumab (1,200 mg intravenously every 3 weeks). Men with urothelial cancer arising in the bladder made up about 90% of the roughly 29 patients. T cells were recovered from blood samples at a median of around 130,000.

V lost 1 base to trimming and J lost 7 bases, with 11 bases between them. This CDR3 has 14 residues. The germline V gene encodes CDR1 SGHDT and CDR2 YYEEEE. Assay: immunoSEQ multiplex PCR; the TCRdb copy retains only in-frame clones and omits some. Among some 41,000 clones listed, 83% were seen once. Time point defined: peripheral blood 6 weeks after treatment start. The patients' disease, urothelial carcinoma, was locally advanced or metastatic. This clonotype was sampled from a man between 60 and 75 years old with urothelial cancer. The chain couples TRBV5-6 to TRBJ2-2; a possible D gene is TRBD2 (5 bases). Sequencing used PBMCs, obtained around atezolizumab (anti-PD-L1) treatment. In nucleotides, the CDR3 is TGTGCCAGCAGCTTGAGCGGCTCGGGCGGGGAGCTGTTTTTT. Its translation: CASSLSGSGGELFF.